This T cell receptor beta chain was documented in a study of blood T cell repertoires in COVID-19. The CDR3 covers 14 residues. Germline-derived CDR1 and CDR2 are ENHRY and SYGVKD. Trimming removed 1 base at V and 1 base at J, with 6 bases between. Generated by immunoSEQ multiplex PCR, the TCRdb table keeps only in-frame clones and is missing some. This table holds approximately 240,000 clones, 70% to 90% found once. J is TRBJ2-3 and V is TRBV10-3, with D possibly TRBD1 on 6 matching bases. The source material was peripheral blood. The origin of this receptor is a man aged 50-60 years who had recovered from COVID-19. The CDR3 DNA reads TGTGCCATCAGTGAGTGGGGGCGCACAGATACGCAGTATTTT. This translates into CAISEWGRTDTQYF.